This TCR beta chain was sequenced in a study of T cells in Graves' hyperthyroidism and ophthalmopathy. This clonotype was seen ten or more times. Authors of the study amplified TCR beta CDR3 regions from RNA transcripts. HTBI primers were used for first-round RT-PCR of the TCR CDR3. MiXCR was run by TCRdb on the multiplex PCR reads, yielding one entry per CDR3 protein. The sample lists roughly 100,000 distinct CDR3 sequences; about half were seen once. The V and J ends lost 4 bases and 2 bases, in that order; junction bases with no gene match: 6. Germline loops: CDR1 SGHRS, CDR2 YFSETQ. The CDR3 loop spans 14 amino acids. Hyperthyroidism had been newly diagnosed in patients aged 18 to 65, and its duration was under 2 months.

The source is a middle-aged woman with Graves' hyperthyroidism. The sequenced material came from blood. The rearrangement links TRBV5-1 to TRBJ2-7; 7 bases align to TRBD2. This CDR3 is CASSKAGEAYEQYF. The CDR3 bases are TGCGCCAGCAGCAAGGCGGGAGAGGCCTACGAGCAGTACTTC.